This record covers a single TCR beta chain. These data come from a study of T cell responses to AZD1222 COVID-19 vaccine. Study-wide background: Second-dose groups at about 4 or about 12 weeks were pooled.

The V end lost 1 base, the J end lost 3 bases, and 13 bases lay between the germline ends. Germline V lookup: CDR1 SGHTA, CDR2 FQGNSA. The CDR3 runs to 15 residues. Data came from immunoSEQ multiplex PCR; TCRdb stores just in-frame clones and leaves some out. Of 100,000 to 130,000 clones listed, about 85% are singletons. The sequencing used peripheral blood, collected on day 0 of AZD1222 vaccination. This sequence joins TRBV7-2 and TRBJ2-7; possibly TRBD2 for D (7 bases). The receptor's source is an adult in good health. The CDR3 region has the DNA TGTGCCAGCAGCTTAGAAGGGGGGGGAAGCTACGAGCAGTACTTC. Residues: CASSLEGGGSYEQYF.